This TCR beta chain appears in the sequencing data of a study of esophageal squamous cell carcinoma under preoperative chemotherapy. In its sample, this clonotype ranks as medium-sized. J gave up 5 bases and V 6 bases, and 12 bases lay outside the gene matches. This CDR3 region has 16 residues. MiXCR was run by TCRdb on the PCR reads, yielding one entry per CDR3 protein. Among roughly 15,000 distinct CDR3 sequences listed, 60% were seen once. The time point here: before preoperative PTX-NDP chemotherapy. The receptor's source is a human donor with esophageal squamous cell carcinoma. The donor label of this sample is uncertain. The gene calls are TRBV12-3 or TRBV12-4 and TRBJ2-3, with 9 bases identical to TRBD1. This material was collected from a patient given preoperative chemotherapy. As DNA, the CDR3 is TGTGCCAGCAGCCGAGACAGGGGGGGGCTCAGAGATACGCAGTATTTT. Translating gives CASSRDRGGLRDTQYF.